The 9 T cell receptor beta chains presented below share a single source sample, sequenced in a study of T cells in Graves' hyperthyroidism and ophthalmopathy. TCR beta CDR3 sequences were amplified from RNA transcripts. When the TCR CDR3 underwent first-round RT-PCR, the HTBI primer set was used. TCRdb reprocessed the multiplex PCR reads via MiXCR and lists one record per CDR3 protein. The table records fewer than 200,000 distinct CDR3 sequences, less than 10% of them present only once. Material for sequencing was blood. Receptors were obtained from a woman between 18 and 29 years old with Graves' hyperthyroidism that later progressed to Graves' ophthalmopathy.

This clonotype has a handful of counts. The chain couples TRBV5-6 to TRBJ1-1; D remains unclear. This CDR3 has 16 amino acids. Germline loops: CDR1 SGHDT, CDR2 YYEEEE. The V end lost 1 base, the J end lost 4 bases, and 17 bases lay between the germline ends. The CDR3 DNA reads as TGTGCCAGCAGCTTGTTATCTAGGCCTGGTGGCACTGAAGCTTTCTTT. Its protein product is CASSLLSRPGGTEAFF.

This clonotype was seen repeatedly, ten times or more. This chain uses TRBV15 with TRBJ2-5; 11 bases fit TRBD2. J gave up 4 bases and V 0 bases, and 16 bases lay outside the gene matches. The CDR3 has 20 residues. Per germline, CDR1 LNHNV and CDR2 YYDKDF (reference sequence). CDR3 protein: CATSRDSILAGEPLSETQYF. In DNA form, the CDR3 reads TGTGCCACCAGCAGAGATTCAATACTAGCGGGGGAACCTCTATCAGAGACCCAGTACTTC.

V usage is TRBV9 and J usage is TRBJ2-7, with D perhaps matching TRBD1 (5 bases). V was shortened by 2 bases and J by 2 bases, with 14 bases between the two germline ends. This CDR3 region has 15 residues. The germline CDR1 and CDR2 sequences are SGDLS and YYNGEE. The CDR3 sequence is CASSVGQSKTYEQYF. CDR3 nucleotides: TGTGCCAGCAGCGTCGGACAAAGCAAGACCTACGAGCAGTACTTC. The whole variable domain, remainder taken from reference TRBV9 and TRBJ2-7, is DSGVTQTPKHLITATGQRVTLRCSPRSGDLSVYWYQQSLDQGLQFLIQYYNGEERAKGNILERFSAQQFPDLHSELNLSSLELGDSALYFCASSVGQSKTYEQYFGPGTRLTVT.

This chain joins TRBV30 and TRBJ2-3; TRBD1 agrees at 8 bases. The CDR3 totals 14 residues. Germline V gives CDR1 GTSNPN, CDR2 SVGIG (reference sequence). The J segment lost 4 bases and the V segment lost 3 bases, leaving 6 bases of the junction unmatched. The CDR3 reads CAWSQGAGPDTQYF. CDR3 nucleotide sequence: TGTGCCTGGAGCCAGGGGGCCGGCCCAGATACGCAGTATTTT.

Ten or more counts support this clonotype. This chain's CDR3 is CASRIPGQGYEQYF. The CDR3 bases are TGTGCCAGCAGAATACCGGGACAGGGGTACGAGCAGTACTTC. The rearrangement joins TRBV5-5 to TRBJ2-7; 10 bases fit TRBD1. V dropped 5 bases and J dropped 4; count of bases not matched to a gene: 6. The CDR3 consists of 14 residues. Germline V gene lookup returns CDR1 SGHKS and CDR2 YYEKEE (reference sequence).

This clonotype was counted many times. CDR3 coding DNA: TGTGCCAGCAGCCAAGGGGGTCCTGGGGGCAATCAGCCCCAGCATTTT. Its protein product is CASSQGGPGGNQPQHF. The chain combines TRBV3-1 with TRBJ1-5; no firm D call. The CDR3 contains 16 residues. Trimming took 1 base from V and 2 from J, leaving 12 bases between them. Germline V gene lookup returns CDR1 LGHDT and CDR2 YNNKEL (reference sequence).

The chain has TRBV11-2 and TRBJ2-1, with TRBD1 identical over 9 bases. Germline CDR1 reads SGHAT; CDR2 reads FQNNGV. The V gene end was trimmed by 5 bases and the J gene end by 8 bases; junction bases not matched to a gene: 4. The CDR3 totals 13 residues. The CDR3 region has the DNA TGTGCCAGCAGCCGGACAGGGGAGGATGAGCAGTTCTTC. It encodes CASSRTGEDEQFF.

This clonotype occurred a few times. One junction end does not reproduce the germline sequence, and a read error may be involved. Written as DNA, the CDR3 is TGTGCCACCAGGACTAGCGGAAATTACAATAAGCAGTTCTTC. It is translated as CATRTSGNYNKQFF. The J gene is TRBJ2-1, the V gene TRBV6-1, with TRBD2 identical over 10 bases. Germline V gives CDR1 MNHNS, CDR2 SASEGT. CDR3 length: 14 residues.

This clonotype was seen ten or more times. V gene TRBV11-2 combines with J gene TRBJ2-5; D gene ambiguous. Germline CDR1 is SGHAT and CDR2 is FQNNGV. V was pared by 1 base and J by 2 bases, with 11 bases between. The length of the CDR3 is 15 residues. For the CDR3, the DNA is TGTGCCAGCAGCTTAGTATTATACCAGCAAGAGACCCAGTACTTC. It translates to CASSLVLYQQETQYF.